A selection of T cell receptor beta chains follows, all from one sample in a study of preoperative IRX-2 immunotherapy in early breast cancer. Sequencing used immunoSEQ multiplex PCR; TCRdb keeps in-frame clones, though not all of them. The table shows around 30,000 clones, with over 65% occurring only once. This sample was obtained from a patient treated with IRX-2 immunotherapy. These receptors came from a human donor with breast cancer. The CDR3 runs from the conserved cysteine through the conserved F or W. A D gene is named only where the DNA matches it firmly. Size tells how often a clone was seen (once, few, many) or the class of an expanded clone, and some rows leave it out.

cdr3_aa | cdr3_nt | j_call | clone_size | v_call | d_call
CASSYGGTNYGYTF | TGTGCCAGCAGTTACGGGGGGACCAACTATGGCTACACCTTC | TRBJ1-2 | NA | TRBV6-4 | NA
CAISESEQGPHTEAFF | TGTGCCATCAGTGAGTCGGAACAGGGGCCCCACACTGAAGCTTTCTTT | TRBJ1-1 | NA | TRBV10-3 | TRBD1
CASSHLRSVSQPQHF | TGCGCCAGCAGCCACCTCAGGTCGGTTAGTCAGCCCCAGCATTTT | TRBJ1-5 | NA | TRBV4-1 | NA
CASSWDSSSYNEQFF | TGTGCCAGCAGTTGGGACAGTAGCTCCTACAATGAGCAGTTCTTC | TRBJ2-1 | NA | TRBV28 | TRBD1
CASSPTDRGGEKLFF | TGTGCCAGCAGTCCAACAGACAGGGGGGGTGAAAAACTGTTTTTT | TRBJ1-4 | NA | TRBV22-1 | NA
CASSLGWSGGGETQYF | TGTGCCAGCAGCTTAGGCTGGAGCGGGGGGGGAGAGACCCAGTACTTC | TRBJ2-5 | NA | TRBV11-3 | TRBD2
CASSDPEGYGYTF | TGTGCCAGCAGTGACCCGGAGGGCTATGGCTACACCTTC | TRBJ1-2 | once | TRBV6-8 | NA
CASSAYSGGASETQYF | TGTGCCAGCAGCGCTTATAGCGGGGGGGCCTCAGAGACCCAGTACTTC | TRBJ2-5 | NA | TRBV11-3 | TRBD2
CASSYSSDTGYTF | TGTGCCAGCAGTTACTCGTCGGATACTGGCTACACCTTC | TRBJ1-2 | NA | TRBV6-8 | NA
CAGDTSSGSFPAEGETQYF | TGTGCCGGAGATACTTCTAGCGGGAGCTTCCCGGCGGAAGGGGAGACCCAGTACTTC | TRBJ2-5 | few | TRBV30 | TRBD2
CASSLAGNTGELFF | TGCGCCAGCAGCTTGGCCGGGAACACCGGGGAGCTGTTTTTT | TRBJ2-2 | NA | TRBV5-1 | NA
CASSSQGVYGGYTF | TGTGCCAGTAGTAGTCAAGGCGTTTATGGCGGCTACACCTTC | TRBJ1-2 | NA | TRBV19 | NA
CASSRGLAEGSLYNEQFF | TGTGCCAGCAGCCGGGGACTAGCGGAGGGGTCCCTCTACAATGAGCAGTTCTTC | TRBJ2-1 | NA | TRBV11-3 | TRBD2
CASSLLGSGWTEAFF | TGCGCCAGCAGCTTGTTAGGCTCCGGATGGACTGAAGCTTTTTTT | TRBJ1-1 | NA | TRBV5-1 | NA